Below are 21 T cell receptor beta chains sequenced from a single sample in a study of T cell clonotyping in hematopoietic cell transplantation. Assay: immunoSEQ multiplex PCR; the TCRdb copy retains only in-frame clones and omits some. The data contain approximately 17,000 clones, about 90% of them seen just once; the ten biggest clones take up under 3%. Specimen: peripheral blood mononuclear cells. The receptors come from a man in his fifties or sixties in good health. Some clones in this sample may be carry-over from other donors' samples.

This sequence joins TRBV5-1 and TRBJ1-1; 7 bases line up with TRBD1. J gave up 1 base and V 4 bases, and 4 bases lay outside the gene matches. Germline assignment: CDR1 SGHRS and CDR2 YFSETQ. The CDR3 sequence is 14 residues long. CDR3 residues: CASSQGQRNTEAFF. CDR3 coding DNA: TGCGCCAGCAGCCAGGGACAGCGGAACACTGAAGCTTTCTTT.

The rearrangement joins TRBV27 to TRBJ1-2, with 7 bases fitting TRBD1. V was clipped by 6 bases and J by 0 bases; unmatched bases: 4. The CDR3 runs to 14 residues. Per germline, CDR1 MNHEY and CDR2 SMNVEV (reference sequence). CDR3 nucleotide sequence: TGTGCCAGCAGACGGCAGGGGGCTAACTATGGCTACACCTTC. It specifies CASRRQGANYGYTF.

V gene TRBV7-9 combines with J gene TRBJ2-7; TRBD1 agrees at 7 bases. Losses at the gene ends were 4 bases for V and 3 bases for J; bases not matched to a gene: 12. CDR3 length equals 16 residues. Germline CDR1 is SEHNR and CDR2 is FQNEAQ (reference sequence). CDR3 nucleotide sequence: TGTGCCAGCAGCTCCCTCGGGACAGACCTTTTCTACGAGCAGTACTTC. Its translation: CASSSLGTDLFYEQYF.

The chain carries TRBV18 and TRBJ1-5; D uncertain. V was trimmed by 2 bases and J by 6 bases, leaving 11 bases between them. The CDR3 is made up of 14 amino acids. From germline, CDR1 is KGHSH and CDR2 LQKENI. As DNA, the CDR3 is TGTGCCAGCTCACCATTACCAGGTATTCAGCCCCAGCATTTT. It encodes CASSPLPGIQPQHF.

The chain recombines TRBV7-3 with TRBJ2-7, with 9 bases identical to TRBD1. The ends lost 5 bases at V and 7 bases at J; junction bases unmatched: 12. The CDR3 consists of 15 residues. CDR1 SGHTA and CDR2 FQGTGA come from the germline V gene. The DNA of the CDR3 is TGTGCCAGCAGCATTCAACCGGGACAGGGCGGGGAGCAGTACTTC. This translates into CASSIQPGQGGEQYF.

The V gene is TRBV28, the J gene TRBJ1-2; perhaps TRBD1 as D (5 bases). Per the germline V gene, CDR1 is MDHEN and CDR2 is SYDVKM. This CDR3 region has 15 residues. The V gene lost 3 bases and the J gene lost 5 bases, with 16 bases spanning the gap. CDR3 coding DNA: TGTGCCAGCAGTTTTTCAGCAGGGCAATTTTATGGCTACACCTTC. Translating it yields CASSFSAGQFYGYTF.

The chain employs TRBV2 and TRBJ1-1, with no clear D. Per germline, CDR1 SNHLY and CDR2 FYNNEI. There are 13 residues in the CDR3. The germline V and J ends were trimmed by 6 bases and 0 bases, with 8 bases remaining between them. CDR3 amino acids: CASREGLNTEAFF. The CDR3 DNA reads as TGTGCCAGCAGAGAGGGTCTGAACACTGAAGCTTTCTTT.

The chain combines TRBV25-1 with TRBJ1-2; tentatively, D is TRBD1 (5 bases). The CDR3 is 12 residues long. Trimming cost V 3 bases and J 8 bases, with 10 bases left between them. CDR1 is MGHDK and CDR2 is SYGVNS in the germline V gene. This chain's CDR3 is CASSEGVYGYTF. The CDR3 DNA reads TGTGCCAGCAGTGAGGGGGTCTACGGCTACACCTTC.

The chain carries TRBV2 and TRBJ1-5; the D is unclear. With 1 base removed from V and 6 bases from J, the gap between germline ends came to 13 bases. This CDR3 spans 15 amino acids. The germline gives CDR1 SNHLY, CDR2 FYNNEI. The CDR3 region has the DNA TGTGCCAGCAGTGAAGGTCAGACTAGCGCTCAGCCCCAGCATTTT. Protein sequence: CASSEGQTSAQPQHF. The entire variable domain, with the rest obtained from reference TRBV2 and TRBJ1-5, is as follows: EPEVTQTPSHQVTQMGQEVILRCVPISNHLYFYWYRQILGQKVEFLVSFYNNEISEKSEIFDDQFSVERPDGSNFTLKIRSTKLEDSAMYFCASSEGQTSAQPQHFGDGTRLSIL.

The chain couples TRBV28 to TRBJ1-2; D not resolved. Trimming pared 2 bases from V and 7 bases from J, leaving 11 bases between. Germline assignment: CDR1 MDHEN and CDR2 SYDVKM. This CDR3 contains 13 residues. This chain's CDR3 is CASSLIWGGGYTF. CDR3 DNA sequence: TGTGCCAGCAGTTTAATCTGGGGTGGTGGCTACACCTTC.

This chain uses TRBV4-1 with TRBJ1-1; D is ambiguous. The germline V and J ends were trimmed by 4 bases and 0 bases, with 12 bases remaining between them. This CDR3 region has 15 residues. Germline CDR1 and CDR2: MGHRA and YSYEKL. The CDR3 sequence: CASSLLNNLNTEAFF. CDR3 nucleotide sequence: TGCGCCAGCAGCCTTCTTAACAACTTGAACACTGAAGCTTTCTTT.

A few counts support this clone. The rearrangement uses TRBV7-9 and TRBJ2-1; 8 bases fit TRBD2. The CDR3 is 19 residues long. The V gene's germline CDR1 is SEHNR and CDR2 FQNEAQ (reference sequence). With 0 bases clipped from V and 6 bases from J, the junction kept 16 bases outside the gene matches. The CDR3 region has the DNA TGTGCCAGCAGCTTAGCGCGAGTCCTGGAGCGGGGGACCGCCAATGAGCAGTTCTTC. It is translated as CASSLARVLERGTANEQFF.

This chain links TRBV30 with TRBJ1-2; D might be TRBD1 (5 bases). Trimming cost V 5 bases and J 2 bases, with 21 bases left between them. The CDR3 is 16 residues long. CDR1 GTSNPN and CDR2 SVGIG come from the germline V gene (reference sequence). CDR3 in DNA: TGTGCCTGGGACCCCCGGGGAGCAGGGTCAAACTATGGCTACACCTTC. This translates into CAWDPRGAGSNYGYTF. The full variable domain, completed using reference TRBV30 and TRBJ1-2, is SQTIHQWPATLVQPVGSPLSLECTVEGTSNPNLYWYRQAAGRGLQLLFYSVGIGQISSEVPQNLSASRPQDRQFILSSKKLLLSDSGFYLCAWDPRGAGSNYGYTFGSGTRLTVV.

The chain recombines TRBV2 with TRBJ2-7; 8 bases fit TRBD1. Trimming took 4 bases from V and 6 from J; bases not matched to a gene: 5. The CDR3 is 13 residues long. Germline CDR1 SNHLY, CDR2 FYNNEI. CDR3 nucleotides: TGTGCCAGCAGTGTGGGCACAGGGGGCGAGCAGTACTTC. Its translation is CASSVGTGGEQYF.

This chain links TRBV30 with TRBJ2-5; D might be TRBD2 (6 bases). The CDR3 is 12 amino acids. Trimming left V 1 base short and J 5 bases short, with 8 bases between. The germline CDR1 and CDR2 sequences are GTSNPN and SVGIG (reference sequence). In DNA form, the CDR3 reads TGTGCCTGGAGTGCGGGGGTCGAGACCCAGTACTTC. As protein: CAWSAGVETQYF.

The gene calls are TRBV7-3 and TRBJ1-1, with unresolved D. CDR3 length: 16 amino acids. Germline values: CDR1 SGHTA, CDR2 FQGTGA. Deletions cut 6 bases from V and 0 bases from J, with 17 bases between. CDR3 loop: CASSPSRGEVNTEAFF. CDR3 bases: TGTGCCAGCAGTCCCTCACGGGGTGAGGTGAACACTGAAGCTTTCTTT. Full variable domain (outside the CDR3, taken from reference TRBV7-3 and TRBJ1-1): GAGVSQTPSNKVTEKGKYVELRCDPISGHTALYWYRQSLGQGPEFLIYFQGTGAADDSGLPNDRFFAVRPEGSVSTLKIQRTERGDSAVYLCASSPSRGEVNTEAFFGQGTRLTVV.

This chain uses TRBV6-1 with TRBJ2-7; maybe TRBD1 (5 bases). Germline CDR1 MNHNS, CDR2 SASEGT. There are 15 residues in the CDR3. V shed 3 bases and J shed 2 bases, with 14 bases lying between them. This chain's CDR3 is CASSDDSSRPYEQYF. The CDR3 bases are TGTGCCAGCAGTGACGACAGTTCCCGACCCTACGAGCAGTACTTC.

The chain uses TRBV7-2 and TRBJ2-3; D might be TRBD1 (6 bases). Germline lookup yields CDR1 SGHTA and CDR2 FQGNSA. This CDR3 contains 13 residues. Trimming removed 5 bases from V and 4 bases from J, with 10 bases in between. CDR3 in DNA: TGTGCCAGCAGCCTTCAGGGGTCAGATACGCAGTATTTT. It is translated as CASSLQGSDTQYF.

The J gene is TRBJ1-2, the V gene TRBV29-1; 7 bases are a match to TRBD1. The CDR3 extends over 11 amino acids. The V gene's germline CDR1 is SQVTM and CDR2 ANQGSEA. Trimming took 6 bases from V and 7 from J; bases not matched to a gene: 5. The CDR3 spells CSVEGALGYTF. In DNA form, the CDR3 reads TGCAGCGTCGAGGGGGCGCTTGGCTACACCTTC.

V is TRBV7-9 and J is TRBJ2-7; 7 bases are a match to TRBD1. V trimming: 5 bases; J trimming: 3 bases; junction bases outside the gene matches: 13. This CDR3 is 16 amino acids long. The germline V gene has CDR1 SEHNR and CDR2 FQNEAQ (reference sequence). CDR3 region: CASSPRGDRTYYEQYF. The CDR3 region has the DNA TGTGCCAGCAGCCCAAGAGGGGACAGAACCTACTACGAGCAGTACTTC.

The chain carries TRBV28 and TRBJ1-5; D might be TRBD1 (6 bases). CDR3 size: 14 residues. Trimming shortened V by 5 bases and J by 7 bases, and 15 bases separated the two germline ends. The germline CDR1 and CDR2 sequences are MDHEN and SYDVKM. CDR3 DNA: TGTGCCAGCAGTACAGGGCGGGTGGACCAGCCCCAGCATTTT. This sequence encodes CASSTGRVDQPQHF.